The clone carrying this T cell receptor beta chain was counted only a few times. The antigen remains undetermined. Reverse transcribing all isolated RNA meant expressed TCRB transcripts were sequenced. Clones were sequenced by immunoSEQ multiplex PCR, and TCRdb holds only the in-frame ones, with some missing. The sample yields around 180,000 clones, less than 10% seen once. These data come from a study of beta chain features in type 1 diabetes. Study results and limitations: VDJ junctions sequenced from type 1 diabetes patients showed fewer insertions and more deletions. Type 1 diabetes patients had TCRB CDR3s that were shorter (moderately but significantly so) in all four CD4+ subsets.

This CDR3 comprises 12 residues. Germline CDR1 is SNHLY and CDR2 is FYNNEI. Trimming shortened V by 7 bases and J by 7 bases, and 13 bases separated the two germline ends. Each population that was sorted was more than 98% pure. The TCR comes from a young man with type 1 diabetes. Sequences were obtained from central memory CD4+ T cells from blood. The chain is built from TRBV2 and TRBJ1-2; D might be TRBD1 (6 bases). The CDR3, as DNA: TGTGCCAGCATTTTTGGACAGTTTGGCTACACCTTC. Encoded protein: CASIFGQFGYTF.